This entry lists 19 T cell receptor beta chains sequenced from one sample in a study of CD8+ T cells in alopecia areata. Isolated RNA was reverse transcribed into cDNA used as the sequencing template. The table came from immunoSEQ multiplex PCR; TCRdb's copy has only in-frame clones and leaves some out. Counted here are just over 150,000 clones, 55% to 75% occurring once; the ten biggest clones make up approximately 0.91%. Treatment: oral pan-JAK inhibitor, 5-10 mg twice daily. The sequences come from CD4+ T cells sorted from blood, collected at week 4, from a patient treated with tofacitinib. Receptors were obtained from a human donor with alopecia areata.

The chain links TRBV13 to TRBJ2-7, with D unresolved. With 0 bases removed from V and 4 bases from J, the gap between germline ends came to 10 bases. Germline-derived CDR1 and CDR2 are PRHDT and FYEKMQ (reference sequence). The CDR3 contains 14 residues. CDR3 nucleotides: TGTGCCAGCAGCTTAGGTGTAAACCGTTACGAGCAGTACTTC. Translated: CASSLGVNRYEQYF.

The V call is TRBV30, the J call TRBJ2-2; 16 positions agree with TRBD2. The length of the CDR3 is 19 residues. Germline V gene lookup returns CDR1 GTSNPN and CDR2 SVGIG (reference sequence). After removal of 2 bases from V and 4 bases from J, the junction contained 10 bases not matched to a gene. The CDR3 reads CAWSFTGLAGGQLTGELFF. CDR3 sequence (DNA): TGTGCCTGGAGTTTCACGGGACTAGCGGGGGGGCAGCTCACCGGGGAGCTGTTTTTT.

The rearrangement links TRBV25-1 to TRBJ1-2; no clear D gene. The CDR3 length is 12 residues. The V end lost 3 bases, the J end lost 5 bases, and 7 bases lay between the germline ends. The germline V gene has CDR1 MGHDK and CDR2 SYGVNS. CDR3 sequence reads: CASSEVGYGYTF. As DNA, the CDR3 is TGTGCCAGCAGTGAGGTTGGATATGGCTACACCTTC.

The table lists this clone with a few counts. The genes are TRBV7-9 and TRBJ2-5; 8 bases fit TRBD1. The germline CDR1 and CDR2 sequences are SEHNR and FQNEAQ (reference sequence). The CDR3 is 15 amino acids. V trimming: 2 bases; J trimming: 4 bases; junction bases outside the gene matches: 6. This chain's CDR3 is CASSLTRTGRETQYF. The CDR3 bases are TGTGCCAGCAGCTTAACCCGGACAGGGAGAGAGACCCAGTACTTC.

The J gene is TRBJ1-6, the V gene TRBV9; TRBD1 is a possible D gene (5 bases). Germline CDR1 and CDR2: SGDLS and YYNGEE. Trimming removed 3 bases at V and 10 bases at J, with 17 bases between. This CDR3 spans 15 amino acids. CDR3 in DNA: TGTGCCAGCAGCGCCCAGGGTTCCCTTCAGTCACCCCTCCACTTT. This translates into CASSAQGSLQSPLHF.

The V gene is TRBV25-1, the J gene TRBJ1-5; no reliable D call. CDR3 length: 14 residues. Between the trimmed V and J ends, which lost 2 bases and 1 base, there was a span of 6 bases. Germline V gives CDR1 MGHDK, CDR2 SYGVNS. The CDR3 here is CASSENYSNQPQHF. The CDR3, as DNA: TGTGCCAGCAGTGAAAATTACAGCAATCAGCCCCAGCATTTT.

CDR3 bases: TGCAGCGTTGGAGGTTGGACAGGGGGCTCCTACAATGAGCAGTTCTTC. Its translation is CSVGGWTGGSYNEQFF. This chain uses TRBV29-1 with TRBJ2-1; 10 positions agree with TRBD1. From germline, CDR1 is SQVTM and CDR2 ANQGSEA. The CDR3 consists of 16 residues. The J segment lost 0 bases and the V segment lost 4 bases, leaving 6 bases of the junction unmatched.

This clone has just a few counts. Different DNA sequences within this sample yield the same CDR3. The chain recombines TRBV30 with TRBJ2-2; D call uncertain. Germline V gene sequence: CDR1 GTSNPN, CDR2 SVGIG (reference sequence). V was pared by 0 bases and J by 3 bases, with 5 bases between. The CDR3 has 13 residues. In nucleotides, the CDR3 is TGTGCCTGGAGTGTTTCATACACCGGGGAGCTGTTTTTT. This translates into CAWSVSYTGELFF.

As for this clone: The sample holds other DNA sequences that translate to the same CDR3. The V and J genes are TRBV6-5 and TRBJ1-2; 7 bases are a match to TRBD1. Per germline, CDR1 MNHEY and CDR2 SVGAGI. CDR3 size: 12 residues. J gave up 4 bases and V 10 bases, and 6 bases lay outside the gene matches. The CDR3 DNA reads TGTGCCACGAGACAGGGACTCTATGGCTACACCTTC. This gives the protein CATRQGLYGYTF.

This chain joins TRBV18 and TRBJ2-5, with D maybe TRBD1 (5 bases). Germline V CDR1 and CDR2: KGHSH, LQKENI. Trimming pared 5 bases from V and 4 bases from J, leaving 14 bases between. The CDR3 is 14 residues long. CDR3 region: CASSKGNLGETQYF. In nucleotides, the CDR3 is TGTGCCAGCTCAAAGGGGAACCTTGGAGAGACCCAGTACTTC.

Notes on this clone: Other DNA sequences in the same sample also yield this CDR3. This chain joins TRBV29-1 and TRBJ1-4, with D perhaps matching TRBD1 (5 bases). Trimming cost V 4 bases and J 5 bases, with 8 bases left between them. The V gene's germline CDR1 is SQVTM and CDR2 ANQGSEA. This CDR3 has 12 residues. In DNA, the CDR3 is TGCAGCGTTGGGCAGGGAAATGAAAAACTGTTTTTT. Its protein is CSVGQGNEKLFF.

V usage is TRBV30 and J usage is TRBJ1-2; D is ambiguous. V was clipped by 0 bases and J by 8 bases, with 13 bases between them. The CDR3 length is 13 residues. Germline V gene sequence: CDR1 GTSNPN, CDR2 SVGIG (reference sequence). The CDR3 coding sequence is TGTGCCTGGAGTGTTCATAGCCGGAACGGCTACACCTTC. Its protein product is CAWSVHSRNGYTF.

The genes are TRBV4-2 and TRBJ1-3; TRBD1 might be the D (6 bases). The CDR3 totals 16 residues. V was shortened by 1 base and J by 3 bases, with 13 bases between the two germline ends. CDR1 is LGHNA and CDR2 is YNFKEQ in the germline V gene. The CDR3 reads CASSQGGGASGNTIYF. CDR3 nucleotide sequence: TGTGCCAGCAGCCAAGGTGGGGGCGCGAGTGGAAACACCATATATTTT.

The J gene is TRBJ2-3, the V gene TRBV5-1; the match to TRBD2 covers 10 bases. The CDR3 length is 15 residues. CDR1 and CDR2 from the germline V gene are SGHRS and YFSETQ. The trim removed 0 bases at V and 3 bases at J, leaving 1 base unmatched. The CDR3 reads CASSLVSGGTDTQYF. The CDR3, as DNA: TGCGCCAGCAGCTTGGTTAGCGGGGGGACAGATACGCAGTATTTT.

This chain uses TRBV10-2 with TRBJ1-5; TRBD1 might be the D (6 bases). Germline CDR1 is WSHSY and CDR2 is SAAADI. The CDR3 is 14 residues long. Trimming took 8 bases from V and 1 from J, leaving 12 bases between them. Here the CDR3 reads CASSLGQSNQPQHF. The CDR3 region has the DNA TGCGCCAGCTCTCTTGGACAGAGCAATCAGCCCCAGCATTTT.

The rearrangement uses TRBV9 and TRBJ2-7; unclear D gene. Deletions cut 4 bases from V and 6 bases from J, with 14 bases between. This CDR3 is built from 13 residues. CDR1 and CDR2 (germline): SGDLS, YYNGEE. CDR3 protein: CASSLGSASEQYF. The CDR3 nucleotides are TGTGCCAGCAGCCTCGGTTCGGCATCCGAGCAGTACTTC.

This chain connects TRBV7-2 to TRBJ1-5; 8 positions match TRBD1. The CDR3 runs to 13 residues. Germline assignment: CDR1 SGHTA and CDR2 FQGNSA. With V trimmed by 5 bases and J by 7 bases, 4 bases remained unmatched. The CDR3 coding sequence is TGTGCCAGCAGCGACAGGGGTGGGCAGCCCCAGCATTTT. This encodes CASSDRGGQPQHF.

V usage is TRBV30 and J usage is TRBJ2-7; possibly TRBD2 for D (5 bases). CDR1 and CDR2 from the germline V gene are GTSNPN and SVGIG (reference sequence). The V and J ends lost 1 base and 5 bases respectively, with 6 bases between them. This CDR3 contains 11 residues. CDR3 sequence reads: CAWSGRNEQYF. CDR3 coding DNA: TGTGCCTGGAGTGGGAGGAACGAGCAGTACTTC.

This chain uses TRBV29-1 with TRBJ1-5; 8 positions match TRBD1. The CDR3 extends over 14 amino acids. The junction had 5 bases not matched to a gene; V was cut back by 6 bases and J by 1 base. Germline V gene lookup returns CDR1 SQVTM and CDR2 ANQGSEA. In nucleotides, the CDR3 is TGCAGCGTCCTGACAGGGGCGAGCAATCAGCCCCAGCATTTT. As protein: CSVLTGASNQPQHF.